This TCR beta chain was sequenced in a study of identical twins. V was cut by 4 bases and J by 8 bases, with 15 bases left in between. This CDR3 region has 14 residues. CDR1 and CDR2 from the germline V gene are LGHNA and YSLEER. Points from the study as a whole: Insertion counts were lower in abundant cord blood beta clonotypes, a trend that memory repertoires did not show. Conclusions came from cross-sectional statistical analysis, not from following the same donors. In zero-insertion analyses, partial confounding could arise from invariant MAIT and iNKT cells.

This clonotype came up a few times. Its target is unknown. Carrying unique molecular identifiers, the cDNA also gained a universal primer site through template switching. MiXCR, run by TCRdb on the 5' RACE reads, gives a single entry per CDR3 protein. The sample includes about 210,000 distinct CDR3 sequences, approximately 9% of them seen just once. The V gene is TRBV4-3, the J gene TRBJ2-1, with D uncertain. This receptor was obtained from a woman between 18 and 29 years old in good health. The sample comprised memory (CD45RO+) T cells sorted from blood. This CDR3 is CASSPQPGWHEQFF. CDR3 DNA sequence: TGCGCCAGCAGCCCGCAGCCTGGGTGGCATGAGCAGTTCTTC.